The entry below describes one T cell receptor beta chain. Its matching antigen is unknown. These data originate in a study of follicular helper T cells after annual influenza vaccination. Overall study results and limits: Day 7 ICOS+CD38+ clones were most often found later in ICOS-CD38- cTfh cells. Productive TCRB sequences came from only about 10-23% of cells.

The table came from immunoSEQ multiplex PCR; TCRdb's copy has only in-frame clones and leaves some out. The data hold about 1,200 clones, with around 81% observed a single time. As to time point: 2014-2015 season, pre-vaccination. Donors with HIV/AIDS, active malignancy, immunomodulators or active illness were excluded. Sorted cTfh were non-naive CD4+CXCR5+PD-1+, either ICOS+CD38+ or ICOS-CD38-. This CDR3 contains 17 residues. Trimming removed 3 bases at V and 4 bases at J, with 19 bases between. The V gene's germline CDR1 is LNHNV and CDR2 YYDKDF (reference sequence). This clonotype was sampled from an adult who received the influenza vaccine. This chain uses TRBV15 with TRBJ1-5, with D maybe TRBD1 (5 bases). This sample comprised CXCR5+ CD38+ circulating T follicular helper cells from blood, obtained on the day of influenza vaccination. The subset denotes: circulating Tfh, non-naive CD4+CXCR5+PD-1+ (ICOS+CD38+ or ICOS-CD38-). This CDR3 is CATSRGFRDGGNQPQHF. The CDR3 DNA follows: TGTGCCACCAGCAGGGGTTTCAGGGACGGAGGGAATCAGCCCCAGCATTTT.